The next 28 T cell receptor beta chains were all read from a single sample in a study of T cell responses to AZD1222 COVID-19 vaccine. Sequencing was performed with immunoSEQ multiplex PCR; in TCRdb, only in-frame clones are kept and a portion is missing. Found here are 100,000 or so clones, 85% to 90% of them singletons; the top ten hold less than 3.5%. Specimen: peripheral blood, collected on day 0 of AZD1222 vaccination. The receptors were gathered from an adult in good health.

This clone was counted once. V usage is TRBV28 and J usage is TRBJ2-7; D is possibly TRBD1 or TRBD2 (5 bases each). This CDR3 contains 16 residues. Germline lookup yields CDR1 MDHEN and CDR2 SYDVKM. V lost 7 bases and J lost 6, with 25 bases in between. This CDR3 reads CASIDPPGRAGAEQYF. In DNA form, the CDR3 reads TGTGCCAGCATCGACCCCCCGGGCAGGGCGGGCGCCGAGCAGTACTTC.

The gene calls are TRBV27 and TRBJ1-2; D is uncertain. This CDR3 has 12 amino acids. V dropped 6 bases and J dropped 8 bases, with 13 bases sitting between them. Germline V gives CDR1 MNHEY, CDR2 SMNVEV (reference sequence). Written as DNA, the CDR3 is TGTGCCAGCAGAAAGGGTTCATGGGGCTACACCTTC. It yields the protein CASRKGSWGYTF.

This clone was seen a handful of times. V gene TRBV5-4 combines with J gene TRBJ2-7; 7 nucleotides line up with TRBD1. Losses at the gene ends were 0 bases for V and 4 bases for J; bases not matched to a gene: 4. The CDR3 is 14 residues long. The germline CDR1 and CDR2 sequences are SGHNT and YYREEE (reference sequence). CDR3 amino acids: CASSLDRGPYEQYF. The CDR3 DNA is TGTGCCAGCAGCTTGGACAGGGGCCCTTACGAGCAGTACTTC.

This clone occurred once. The chain joins TRBV19 to TRBJ2-7; weak D call: TRBD1 (6 bases). The CDR3 totals 14 residues. CDR1 LNHDA and CDR2 SQIVND come from the germline V gene (reference sequence). The germline V and J ends were trimmed by 3 bases and 3 bases, with 12 bases remaining between them. CDR3 in amino acids: CASSMMDSFYEQYF. The CDR3 bases are TGTGCCAGTAGTATGATGGACAGTTTCTACGAGCAGTACTTC.

The genes are TRBV11-1 and TRBJ2-7; TRBD1 might be the D (6 bases). The CDR3 totals 12 residues. Germline V gene data show CDR1 as SGHAT and CDR2 as FQDESV (reference sequence). Trimming removed 8 bases at V and 2 bases at J, with 10 bases between. The CDR3 nucleotides are TGTGCCAGCGGCAGACAGGCCTACGAGCAGTACTTC. It yields the protein CASGRQAYEQYF.

V gene TRBV7-3 combines with J gene TRBJ2-3; TRBD1 or TRBD2 may be the D gene (5 bases each). The V gene's germline CDR1 is SGHTA and CDR2 FQGTGA. The CDR3 spans 14 residues. Trimming took off 5 bases at V and 4 bases at J, with 13 bases between the two ends. This chain's CDR3 is CASSPGTHPDTQYF. The CDR3 DNA follows: TGTGCCAGCAGCCCCGGGACCCACCCAGATACGCAGTATTTT.

This chain connects TRBV6-5 to TRBJ1-2; 8 nucleotides align to TRBD1. CDR3 length: 13 amino acids. CDR1 is MNHEY and CDR2 is SVGAGI in the germline V gene. With V trimmed by 6 bases and J by 7 bases, 7 bases remained unmatched. CDR3 nucleotide sequence: TGTGCCAGCAGATCTACAGGGGGGTCTGGCTACACCTTC. This gives the protein CASRSTGGSGYTF.

This chain uses TRBV2 with TRBJ2-3; TRBD2 aligns across 11 bases. This CDR3 has 15 residues. The germline gives CDR1 SNHLY, CDR2 FYNNEI. V lost 4 bases to trimming and J lost 8 bases; unmatched junction nucleotides: 8. CDR3 DNA: TGTGCCAGCAGTGTGATGACTAGCGGGAAGTCTACGCAGTATTTT. Encoded protein: CASSVMTSGKSTQYF.

CDR3: CASSPTEGRTGGANTGELFF. CDR3 DNA sequence: TGTGCCAGCTCGCCGACCGAAGGTAGGACAGGGGGCGCGAACACCGGGGAGCTGTTTTTT. The chain couples TRBV18 to TRBJ2-2; 11 bases fit TRBD1. Germline CDR1 KGHSH, CDR2 LQKENI. The CDR3 length is 20 residues. Trimming took 6 bases from V and 0 from J; bases not matched to a gene: 15.

The rearrangement links TRBV5-6 to TRBJ2-1; 10 nucleotides line up with TRBD2. The CDR3 length is 15 residues. The ends lost 0 bases at V and 8 bases at J; junction bases unmatched: 5. Germline loops: CDR1 SGHDT, CDR2 YYEEEE. CDR3: CASSLELAGFDEQFF. CDR3 nucleotide sequence: TGTGCCAGCAGCTTGGAACTAGCGGGATTCGATGAGCAGTTCTTC.

The genes are TRBV5-1 and TRBJ2-7; 11 bases are a match to TRBD2. The ends lost 0 bases at V and 6 bases at J; junction bases unmatched: 5. CDR1 and CDR2 from the germline V gene are SGHRS and YFSETQ. The CDR3 totals 15 residues. Here the CDR3 reads CASSLETSGRGEQYF. For the CDR3, the DNA is TGCGCCAGCAGCTTGGAAACTAGCGGGAGAGGCGAGCAGTACTTC.

This clone is a singleton in its sample. The chain links TRBV4-1 to TRBJ1-1, with D tentatively TRBD1 (5 bases). Trimming removed 2 bases at V and 1 base at J, with 17 bases between. CDR1 MGHRA and CDR2 YSYEKL come from the germline V gene. The CDR3 runs to 17 residues. Here the CDR3 DNA reads TGCGCCAGCAGCCAACGAGGCCGGGGCAGCCAGAACACTGAAGCTTTCTTT. This codes for CASSQRGRGSQNTEAFF.

This sequence joins TRBV7-9 and TRBJ2-7, with 11 positions matching TRBD2. Trimming removed 5 bases from V and 1 base from J; junction bases left unmatched: 10. From germline, CDR1 is SEHNR and CDR2 FQNEAQ (reference sequence). The CDR3 totals 17 residues. The DNA of the CDR3 is TGTGCCAGCAGCGCCTATTTGGGACTAGCGGATTCCTACGAGCAGTACTTC. It is translated as CASSAYLGLADSYEQYF.

The V and J genes are TRBV4-1 and TRBJ1-1; perhaps TRBD1 as D (5 bases). Germline CDR1 is MGHRA and CDR2 is YSYEKL. The CDR3 covers 19 residues. The ends were cut back, 1 base at V and 0 bases at J, with 21 bases in the middle. CDR3 region: CASSQVGLEGLMMNTEAFF. Here the CDR3 DNA reads TGCGCCAGCAGCCAAGTAGGGTTAGAGGGGCTTATGATGAACACTGAAGCTTTCTTT.

The chain recombines TRBV28 with TRBJ1-1; D is uncertain. V dropped 5 bases and J dropped 0 bases, with 10 bases sitting between them. Per germline, CDR1 MDHEN and CDR2 SYDVKM. This CDR3 is built from 14 residues. CDR3: CASSPGGVNTEAFF. CDR3 DNA sequence: TGTGCCAGCAGTCCCGGTGGGGTGAACACTGAAGCTTTCTTT.

As to this clone: It is unclear where the CDR3 begins or ends on the DNA, so no DNA is shown, and the CDR3 is as TCRdb lists it. This chain uses TRBV28 with TRBJ2-7; TRBD1, the table's D call, was not compared with the DNA. The CDR3 totals 15 residues, both ends included. Germline CDR1 is MDHEN and CDR2 is SYDVKM. This CDR3 is CASSSSSTGFYEQYF.

The chain joins TRBV30 to TRBJ1-2, with TRBD1 matching 7 bases. V lost 4 bases to trimming and J lost 5 bases; unmatched junction nucleotides: 7. The germline V gene encodes CDR1 GTSNPN and CDR2 SVGIG (reference sequence). The CDR3 extends over 13 amino acids. The CDR3 protein is CAWTPDRQYGYTF. The CDR3 DNA is TGTGCCTGGACCCCGGACAGGCAATATGGCTACACCTTC.

The chain has TRBV3-1 (or the pseudogene TRBV3-2) and TRBJ2-5, with D possibly matching TRBD2 (6 bases). From germline, CDR1 is LGHDT and CDR2 YNNKEL (reference sequence). The CDR3 has 15 amino acids. The ends were cut back, 3 bases at V and 8 bases at J, with 19 bases in the middle. The CDR3, as DNA: TGTGCCAGCAGCCACGTGGGGCGGACTACAGATACCCAGTACTTC. This sequence encodes CASSHVGRTTDTQYF.

A single count supports this clone. The gene calls are TRBV5-4 and TRBJ2-5, with D tentatively TRBD1 or TRBD2 (5 bases each). Trimming took 2 bases from V and 5 from J, leaving 10 bases between them. In germline, CDR1 is SGHNT, CDR2 YYREEE (reference sequence). This CDR3 region has 13 residues. DNA of the CDR3: TGTGCCAGCAGCTTTTCGGGACGGGAGACCCAGTACTTC. Its translation is CASSFSGRETQYF.

The genes are TRBV12-3 or TRBV12-4 and TRBJ2-5, with 8 bases matching TRBD2. Losses at the gene ends were 6 bases for V and 1 base for J; bases not matched to a gene: 1. The CDR3 runs 13 residues. The CDR3 protein is CASRGTSQETQYF. CDR3 nucleotides: TGTGCCAGCAGAGGGACTAGCCAAGAGACCCAGTACTTC.

The chain couples TRBV7-2 to TRBJ2-1, with unresolved D. V was cut by 2 bases and J by 7 bases, with 18 bases left in between. Germline CDR1 is SGHTA and CDR2 is FQGNSA. The CDR3 runs 16 residues. The CDR3 DNA follows: TGTGCCAGCAGCTTATTTGCAAGGCCTGTACAAAATGAGCAGTTCTTC. Its protein product is CASSLFARPVQNEQFF.

This clone has a single count. The chain couples TRBV7-9 to TRBJ2-5; the D is unclear. Germline V CDR1 and CDR2: SEHNR, FQNEAQ (reference sequence). V gave up 1 base and J gave up 4 bases, with 10 bases separating them. The CDR3 covers 14 residues. The CDR3: CASSLDGEGETQYF. DNA of the CDR3: TGTGCCAGCAGCTTAGATGGGGAAGGAGAGACCCAGTACTTC. Full variable domain (remainder filled in from reference TRBV7-9 and TRBJ2-5): DTGVSQNPRHKITKRGQNVTFRCDPISEHNRLYWYRQTLGQGPEFLTYFQNEAQLEKSRLLSDRFSAERPKGSFSTLEIQRTEQGDSAMYLCASSLDGEGETQYFGPGTRLLVL.

As concerns this clone: One end of the junction varies from germline; a read error may be responsible. V is TRBV2 and J is TRBJ1-2; the match to TRBD1 covers 8 bases. Germline CDR1 SNHLY, CDR2 FYNNEI. CDR3 length equals 15 residues. CDR3 coding DNA: TGTGCCAGCAGTAAAGCCGGGACAGGTTTTGATGGCTACACCTTC. Translation gives CASSKAGTGFDGYTF.

V usage is TRBV20-1 and J usage is TRBJ1-3; D ambiguous. CDR3 length: 16 residues. Per the germline V gene, CDR1 is DFQATT and CDR2 is SNEGSKA (reference sequence). Deletions cut 3 bases from V and 0 bases from J, with 15 bases between. The CDR3 here is CSASPKRLRSGNTIYF. CDR3 bases: TGCAGTGCTAGTCCTAAGCGGCTACGCTCTGGAAACACCATATATTTT.

The CDR3 is CASSELRGPTNEKLFF. The CDR3 bases are TGTGCCAGCAGCGAACTCAGGGGGCCCACTAATGAAAAACTGTTTTTT. This chain uses TRBV5-6 with TRBJ1-4, with 8 nucleotides matching TRBD1. V trimming: 4 bases; J trimming: 2 bases; junction bases outside the gene matches: 7. The length of the CDR3 is 16 residues. Per the germline V gene, CDR1 is SGHDT and CDR2 is YYEEEE.

The rearrangement joins TRBV28 to TRBJ1-1; 10 bases agree with TRBD1. This CDR3 is 15 amino acids long. The V gene end was trimmed by 6 bases and the J gene end by 7 bases; junction bases not matched to a gene: 11. Germline V CDR1 and CDR2: MDHEN, SYDVKM. The CDR3 is CASRTMDRGWYEAFF. The CDR3 bases are TGTGCCAGCAGAACGATGGACAGGGGGTGGTATGAAGCTTTCTTT.

V and J are TRBV29-1 and TRBJ1-2, with D possibly being TRBD1 (5 bases). CDR1 is SQVTM and CDR2 is ANQGSEA in the germline V gene. Trimming left V 0 bases short and J 5 bases short, with 10 bases between. CDR3 length equals 13 residues. Written as DNA, the CDR3 is TGCAGCGTTGAAGATGGGGGGAAGTATGGCTACACCTTC. Protein product: CSVEDGGKYGYTF.

The genes are TRBV10-1 and TRBJ1-1; no definite D call. Between the trimmed V and J ends, which lost 0 bases and 4 bases, there was a span of 6 bases. The CDR3 runs to 13 residues. Germline values: CDR1 WNHNN, CDR2 SYGVQD (reference sequence). In nucleotides, the CDR3 is TGCGCCAGCAGTGAGTCAGGTACCACTGAAGCTTTCTTT. This gives the protein CASSESGTTEAFF.